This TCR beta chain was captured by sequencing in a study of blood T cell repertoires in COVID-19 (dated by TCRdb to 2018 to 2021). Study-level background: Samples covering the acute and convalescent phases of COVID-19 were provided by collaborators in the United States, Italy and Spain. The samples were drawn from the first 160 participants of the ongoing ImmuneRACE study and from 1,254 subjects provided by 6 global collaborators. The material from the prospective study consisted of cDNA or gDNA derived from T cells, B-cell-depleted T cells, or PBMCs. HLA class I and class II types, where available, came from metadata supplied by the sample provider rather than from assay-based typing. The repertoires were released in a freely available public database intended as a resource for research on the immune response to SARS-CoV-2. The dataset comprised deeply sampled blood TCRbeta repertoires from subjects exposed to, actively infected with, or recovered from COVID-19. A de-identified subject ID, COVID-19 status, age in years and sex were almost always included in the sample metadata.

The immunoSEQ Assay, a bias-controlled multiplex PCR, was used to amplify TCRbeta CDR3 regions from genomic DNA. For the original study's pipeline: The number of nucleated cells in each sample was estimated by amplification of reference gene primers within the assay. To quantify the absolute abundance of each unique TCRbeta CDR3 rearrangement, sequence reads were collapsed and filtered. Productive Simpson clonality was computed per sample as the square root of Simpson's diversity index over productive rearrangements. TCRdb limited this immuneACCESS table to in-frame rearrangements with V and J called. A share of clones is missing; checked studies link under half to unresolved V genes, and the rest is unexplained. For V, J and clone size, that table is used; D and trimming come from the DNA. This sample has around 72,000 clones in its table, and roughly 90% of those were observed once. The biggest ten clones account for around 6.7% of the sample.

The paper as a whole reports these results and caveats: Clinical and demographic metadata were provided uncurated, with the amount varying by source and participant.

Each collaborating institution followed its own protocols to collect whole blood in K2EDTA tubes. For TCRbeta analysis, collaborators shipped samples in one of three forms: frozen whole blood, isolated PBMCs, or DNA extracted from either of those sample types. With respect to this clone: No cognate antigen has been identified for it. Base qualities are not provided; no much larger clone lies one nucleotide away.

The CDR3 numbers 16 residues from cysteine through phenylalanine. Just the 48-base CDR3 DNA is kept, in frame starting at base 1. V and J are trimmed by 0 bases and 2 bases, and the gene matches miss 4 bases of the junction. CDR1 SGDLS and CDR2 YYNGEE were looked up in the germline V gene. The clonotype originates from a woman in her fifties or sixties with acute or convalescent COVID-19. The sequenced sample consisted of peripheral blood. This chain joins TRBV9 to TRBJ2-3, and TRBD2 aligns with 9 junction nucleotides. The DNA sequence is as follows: TGTGCCAGCAGCGTAGGGCGGGGGGGCAACACAGATACGCAGTATTTT. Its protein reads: CASSVGRGGNTDTQYF.